Following are 22 T cell receptor beta chains from one sample sequenced in a study of metastatic and nonmetastatic thyroid tumors. TCRdb reprocessed the PCR reads using MiXCR. The table has 39,000 or so clones, over 40% seen once. Ahead of thyroid surgery, no patient had received treatment of any kind. The sequencing sample was made of tumor tissue. These TCRs come from a male donor with papillary thyroid cancer or a benign thyroid nodule (not recorded which). Some clones in this sample may be carry-over from other donors' samples.

This clone has a handful of counts. The rearrangement joins TRBV25-1 to TRBJ1-2; 8 bases agree with TRBD1. The CDR3 contains 14 residues. Germline CDR1 MGHDK, CDR2 SYGVNS. V shed 4 bases, J shed 7 bases, and the junction held 8 bases outside the gene matches. The CDR3 nucleotides are TGTGCCAGCAGTGGGAGGCGGCAGGGGGCTGGCTACACCTTC. This codes for CASSGRRQGAGYTF.

The chain combines TRBV20-1 with TRBJ2-7; a possible D gene is TRBD1 (6 bases). Germline V gene sequence: CDR1 DFQATT, CDR2 SNEGSKA (reference sequence). CDR3 length equals 16 residues. Trimming pared 0 bases from V and 3 bases from J, leaving 18 bases between. The DNA of the CDR3 is TGCAGTGCTAGAGATCTAACAGGGTGGGCGGACTACGAGCAGTACTTC. Its translation is CSARDLTGWADYEQYF.

This clone appeared a few times. The chain employs TRBV7-9 and TRBJ2-7; D remains unclear. This CDR3 has 11 amino acids. V was pared by 1 base and J by 6 bases, with 4 bases between. Germline V CDR1 and CDR2: SEHNR, FQNEAQ (reference sequence). In DNA form, the CDR3 reads TGTGCCAGCAGCTTAGGGGCCGAGCAGTACTTC. This encodes CASSLGAEQYF.

The rearrangement links TRBV7-8 to TRBJ2-6; no clear D. The V gene lost 0 bases and the J gene lost 2 bases, with 8 bases spanning the gap. The length of the CDR3 is 16 residues. Per the germline V gene, CDR1 is SGHVS and CDR2 is FQNEAQ. CDR3 sequence: CASSLASRAGANVLTF. CDR3 nucleotides: TGTGCCAGCAGCTTAGCGAGTAGGGCTGGGGCCAACGTCCTGACTTTC.

This clone turned up a few times. The genes are TRBV6-1 and TRBJ2-2; perhaps D is TRBD1 or TRBD2 (7 bases each). The germline CDR1 and CDR2 sequences are MNHNS and SASEGT. The V gene lost 6 bases and the J gene lost 3 bases, with 17 bases spanning the gap. The CDR3 has 16 amino acids. The CDR3: CASRSPGGEDTGELFF. The CDR3 DNA reads as TGTGCCAGCAGGAGCCCAGGGGGGGAGGACACCGGGGAGCTGTTTTTT.

This clone was counted only a few times. The CDR3, as DNA: TGCAGTGCAAAAGATAGTGCAGGGATAGTGGAGACCCAGTACTTC. Encoded protein: CSAKDSAGIVETQYF. The chain couples TRBV20-1 to TRBJ2-5, with D perhaps matching TRBD1 (5 bases). The length of the CDR3 is 15 residues. Germline-derived CDR1 and CDR2 are DFQATT and SNEGSKA (reference sequence). The V end lost 6 bases, the J end lost 5 bases, and 22 bases lay between the germline ends.

The chain has TRBV20-1 and TRBJ2-1; D may be TRBD1 (6 bases). The CDR3 consists of 15 residues. V lost 5 bases to trimming and J lost 0 bases, with 14 bases between them. CDR1 is DFQATT and CDR2 is SNEGSKA in the germline V gene (reference sequence). The CDR3 nucleotides read TGCAGTGCTGAGGTGGGGGACACCTCCTACAATGAGCAGTTCTTC. Amino acids: CSAEVGDTSYNEQFF.

This chain joins TRBV7-2 and TRBJ2-2, with unresolved D. V was shortened by 7 bases and J by 1 base, with 13 bases between the two germline ends. Per germline, CDR1 SGHTA and CDR2 FQGNSA. CDR3 length equals 15 residues. CDR3 sequence (DNA): TGTGCCAGCACCGCGGTAGCCTGGAACACCGGGGAGCTGTTTTTT. As protein: CASTAVAWNTGELFF.

Here the CDR3 reads CASSELTSGRKNNEQFF. CDR3 nucleotides: TGTGCCAGCAGTGAACTGACTAGCGGGAGAAAGAACAATGAGCAGTTCTTC. The V and J genes are TRBV6-1 and TRBJ2-1, with 12 bases lining up with TRBD2. Germline V gene sequence: CDR1 MNHNS, CDR2 SASEGT. J lost 5 bases, V lost 2 bases, and 7 bases had no gene match. This CDR3 is built from 17 residues.

This chain uses TRBV28 with TRBJ1-1; 8 bases agree with TRBD1. The V gene end was trimmed by 6 bases and the J gene end by 1 base; junction bases not matched to a gene: 4. CDR1 is MDHEN, CDR2 SYDVKM, per germline. The CDR3 spans 14 residues. The DNA for the CDR3 is TGTGCCAGCAGACCTCAGGGGGCGAACACTGAAGCTTTCTTT. Protein: CASRPQGANTEAFF. The full variable domain, its missing parts supplied by reference TRBV28 and TRBJ1-1, is DVKVTQSSRYLVKRTGEKVFLECVQDMDHENMFWYRQDPGLGLRLIYFSYDVKMKEKGDIPEGYSVSREKKERFSLILESASTNQTSMYLCASRPQGANTEAFFGQGTRLTVV.

This clone has a handful of counts. The rearrangement uses TRBV7-3 and TRBJ2-7; TRBD1 matches 11 bases. The CDR3 consists of 15 residues. The V segment lost 2 bases and the J segment 3 bases; nucleotides outside the gene matches: 3. CDR1 is SGHTA, CDR2 FQGTGA, per germline. The CDR3 spells CASSLGQGAGYEQYF. The CDR3 DNA reads TGTGCCAGCAGCTTAGGACAGGGGGCGGGCTACGAGCAGTACTTC.

The rearrangement joins TRBV5-1 to TRBJ2-2; 9 nucleotides match TRBD1. Looked up from germline, CDR1 is SGHRS and CDR2 is YFSETQ. There are 16 residues in the CDR3. V lost 4 bases to trimming and J lost 3 bases; unmatched junction nucleotides: 7. The chain's CDR3 is CASSPPGQGDTGELFF. The CDR3 DNA reads TGCGCCAGCAGCCCACCGGGACAGGGCGACACCGGGGAGCTGTTTTTT.

The rearrangement uses TRBV19 and TRBJ1-5; no reliable D call. Per the germline V gene, CDR1 is LNHDA and CDR2 is SQIVND (reference sequence). The CDR3 totals 14 residues. Trimming took 9 bases from V and 3 from J, leaving 15 bases between them. CDR3 sequence (DNA): TGTGCCAGCCAGGACCCAGGAATCAATCAGCCCCAGCATTTT. Its protein is CASQDPGINQPQHF.

This clone turned up a few times. The chain has TRBV6-1 and TRBJ1-2; 7 positions match TRBD1. The J segment lost 4 bases and the V segment lost 5 bases, leaving 4 bases of the junction unmatched. The germline V gene encodes CDR1 MNHNS and CDR2 SASEGT. The CDR3 totals 13 residues. CDR3 DNA sequence: TGTGCCAGCAGTCAAGACAGGGCCTATGGCTACACCTTC. Amino acid sequence: CASSQDRAYGYTF.

V and J are TRBV4-1 and TRBJ2-4, with a tentative D call TRBD2 (5 bases). V dropped 1 base and J dropped 0 bases, with 13 bases sitting between them. Germline lookup yields CDR1 MGHRA and CDR2 YSYEKL. The CDR3 totals 17 residues. This CDR3 reads CASSQAFAGVAKNIQYF. The CDR3 nucleotides are TGCGCCAGCAGCCAAGCCTTCGCCGGGGTAGCCAAAAACATTCAGTACTTC.

The chain employs TRBV20-1 and TRBJ2-7, with TRBD2 matching 9 bases. The germline gives CDR1 DFQATT, CDR2 SNEGSKA (reference sequence). There are 13 residues in the CDR3. V lost 4 bases and J lost 4; bases outside the gene matches: 5. The CDR3 is CSAISTSGYEQYF. The DNA for the CDR3 is TGCAGTGCTATTTCGACTAGCGGTTACGAGCAGTACTTC.

The chain has TRBV24-1 and TRBJ1-2, with 9 bases that match TRBD1. This CDR3 is 12 amino acids long. Looked up from germline, CDR1 is KGHDR and CDR2 is SFDVKD. V shed 3 bases, J shed 8 bases, and the junction held 0 bases outside the gene matches. The CDR3 here is CATSDGQGGYTF. The CDR3 DNA sequence: TGTGCCACCAGTGATGGACAGGGGGGCTACACCTTC.

CDR3 amino acids: CSALSLAGGSYNEQFF. CDR3 in DNA: TGCAGTGCGTTATCCCTAGCGGGAGGCTCCTACAATGAGCAGTTCTTC. V and J are TRBV20-1 and TRBJ2-1; 11 positions match TRBD2. The CDR3 spans 16 residues. After removal of 6 bases from V and 0 bases from J, the junction contained 7 bases not matched to a gene. Per germline, CDR1 DFQATT and CDR2 SNEGSKA (reference sequence).

This chain's CDR3 is CASSQGTGQGYGYTF. The CDR3 DNA reads TGTGCCAGCAGCCAAGGGACAGGCCAGGGATATGGCTACACCTTC. The rearrangement joins TRBV7-2 to TRBJ1-2, with 8 bases lining up with TRBD1. The germline gives CDR1 SGHTA, CDR2 FQGNSA. There are 15 residues in the CDR3. The V and J ends lost 5 bases and 5 bases, in that order; junction bases with no gene match: 10.

The chain couples TRBV9 to TRBJ1-2; D gene uncertain. This CDR3 is 15 amino acids long. Germline V gene sequence: CDR1 SGDLS, CDR2 YYNGEE. The germline V and J ends were trimmed by 0 bases and 5 bases, with 14 bases remaining between them. CDR3 sequence reads: CASSVDNHGRYGYTF. The DNA of the CDR3 is TGTGCCAGCAGCGTAGACAATCATGGGCGATATGGCTACACCTTC.

CDR3 in amino acids: CASSSFRYGAGDRSYEQYF. In DNA form, the CDR3 reads TGTGCCAGCAGTTCCTTTCGTTACGGAGCGGGAGACAGATCCTACGAGCAGTACTTC. The rearrangement joins TRBV6-2 or TRBV6-3 to TRBJ2-7; TRBD2 matches at 8 bases. The CDR3 runs 19 residues. Losses at the gene ends were 4 bases for V and 1 base for J; bases not matched to a gene: 18. Germline assignment: CDR1 MNHEY and CDR2 SVGEGT.

The chain combines TRBV5-1 with TRBJ2-1, with 15 bases lining up with TRBD2. V shed 3 bases and J 9 bases; nucleotides not matched to a gene: 7. The V gene's germline CDR1 is SGHRS and CDR2 YFSETQ. This CDR3 comprises 16 residues. CDR3 DNA sequence: TGCGCCAGCAGCTCGGGGACTAGCGGGAGGCCAAGTGAGCAGTTCTTC. Translated, it gives CASSSGTSGRPSEQFF.